This T cell receptor beta chain was captured by sequencing in a study of blood T cells in healthy people across ages. Study outcomes and limitations: TCR beta diversity, measured per million T cells, fell in a roughly linear way with age.

This clonotype was seen only a few times. The antigen remains unidentified. Then a second PCR, running about 6 to 12 cycles, was carried out with a sample-barcoded 5' primer and a J-beta primer mix. Through a template-switch adaptor with 12 random nucleotides, each cDNA molecule received a tag. TCRdb independently ran MiXCR on the 5' RACE reads; one entry per CDR3 protein. The repertoire has hundreds of thousands of distinct CDR3 sequences, approximately 40% of them found once; the top ten carry 25% to 35%. The sequence was obtained from a man at least 80 years old in good health. Input material: blood.

The CDR3 sequence: CASSDRTRNSYNEQFF. In DNA form, the CDR3 reads TGTGCCAGCAGTGACCGTACTAGAAACTCCTACAATGAGCAGTTCTTC. The genes are TRBV25-1 and TRBJ2-1; possible D gene TRBD2, 5 bases. The ends were cut back, 3 bases at V and 0 bases at J, with 12 bases in the middle. Germline V gene sequence: CDR1 MGHDK, CDR2 SYGVNS. The CDR3 loop spans 16 amino acids.